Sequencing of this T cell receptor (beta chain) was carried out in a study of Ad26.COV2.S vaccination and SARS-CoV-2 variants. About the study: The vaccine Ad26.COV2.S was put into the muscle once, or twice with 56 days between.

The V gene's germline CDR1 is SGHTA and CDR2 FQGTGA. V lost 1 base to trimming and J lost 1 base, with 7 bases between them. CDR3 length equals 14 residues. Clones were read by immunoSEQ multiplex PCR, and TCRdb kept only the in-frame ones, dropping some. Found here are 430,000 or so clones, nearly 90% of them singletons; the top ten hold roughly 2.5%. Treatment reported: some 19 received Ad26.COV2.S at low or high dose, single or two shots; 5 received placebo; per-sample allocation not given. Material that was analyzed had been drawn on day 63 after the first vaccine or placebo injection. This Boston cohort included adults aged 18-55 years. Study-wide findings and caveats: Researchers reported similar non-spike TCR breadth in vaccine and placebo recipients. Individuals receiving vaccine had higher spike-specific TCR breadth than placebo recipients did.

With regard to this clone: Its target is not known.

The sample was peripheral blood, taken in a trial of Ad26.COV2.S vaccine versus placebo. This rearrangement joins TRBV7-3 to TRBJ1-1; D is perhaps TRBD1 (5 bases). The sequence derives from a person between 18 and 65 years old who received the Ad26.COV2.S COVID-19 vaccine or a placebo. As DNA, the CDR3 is TGTGCCAGCAGCTTAATGGGGGGGAACACTGAAGCTTTCTTT. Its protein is CASSLMGGNTEAFF.